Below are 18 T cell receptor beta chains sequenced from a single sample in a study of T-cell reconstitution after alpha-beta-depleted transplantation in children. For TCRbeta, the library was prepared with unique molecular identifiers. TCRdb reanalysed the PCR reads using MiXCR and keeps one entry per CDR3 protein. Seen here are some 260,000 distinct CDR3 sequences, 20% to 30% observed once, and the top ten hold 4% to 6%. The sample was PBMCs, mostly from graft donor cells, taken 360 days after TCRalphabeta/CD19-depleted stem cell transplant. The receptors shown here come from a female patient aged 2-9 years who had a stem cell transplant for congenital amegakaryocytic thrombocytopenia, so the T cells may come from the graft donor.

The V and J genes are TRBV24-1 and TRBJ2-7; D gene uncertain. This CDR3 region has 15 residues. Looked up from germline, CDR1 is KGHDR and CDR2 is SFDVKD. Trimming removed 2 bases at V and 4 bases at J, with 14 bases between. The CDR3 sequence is CATSDSSGPLYEQYF. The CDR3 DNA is TGTGCCACCAGTGATTCGTCCGGGCCCTTATACGAGCAGTACTTC.

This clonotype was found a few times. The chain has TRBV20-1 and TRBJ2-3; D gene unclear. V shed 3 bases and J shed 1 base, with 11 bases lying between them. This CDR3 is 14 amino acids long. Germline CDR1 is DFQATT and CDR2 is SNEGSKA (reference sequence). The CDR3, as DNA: TGCAGTGCTAGTTGGGGAAGGGGCACAGATACGCAGTATTTT. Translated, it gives CSASWGRGTDTQYF.

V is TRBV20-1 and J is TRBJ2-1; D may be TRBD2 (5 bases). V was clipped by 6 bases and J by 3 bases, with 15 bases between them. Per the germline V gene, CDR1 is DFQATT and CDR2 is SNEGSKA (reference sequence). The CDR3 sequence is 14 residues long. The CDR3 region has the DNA TGCAGTGCCGGGAACACGGGCAACTACAATGAGCAGTTCTTC. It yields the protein CSAGNTGNYNEQFF.

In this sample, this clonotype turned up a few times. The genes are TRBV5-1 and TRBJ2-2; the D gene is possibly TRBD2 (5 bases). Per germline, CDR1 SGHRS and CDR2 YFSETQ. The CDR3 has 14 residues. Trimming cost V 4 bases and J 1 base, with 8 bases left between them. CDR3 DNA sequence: TGCGCCAGCAGCCAGCGGTGGAACACCGGGGAGCTGTTTTTT. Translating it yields CASSQRWNTGELFF.

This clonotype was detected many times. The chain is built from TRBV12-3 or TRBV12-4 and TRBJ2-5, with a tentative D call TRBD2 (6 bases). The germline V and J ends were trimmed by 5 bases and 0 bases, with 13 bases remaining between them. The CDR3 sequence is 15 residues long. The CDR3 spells CASSPRRGYQETQYF. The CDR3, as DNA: TGTGCCAGCAGTCCCAGGCGGGGTTACCAAGAGACCCAGTACTTC.

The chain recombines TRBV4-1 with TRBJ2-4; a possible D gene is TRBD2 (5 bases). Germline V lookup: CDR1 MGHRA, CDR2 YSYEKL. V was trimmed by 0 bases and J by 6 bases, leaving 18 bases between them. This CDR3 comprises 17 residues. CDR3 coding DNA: TGCGCCAGCAGCCAAGAACGGAGAGGGCCTACGGGAAACATTCAGTACTTC. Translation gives CASSQERRGPTGNIQYF.

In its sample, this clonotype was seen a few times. Here the CDR3 reads CASSQGHTGELFF. The CDR3 bases are TGTGCCAGCAGCCAAGGGCACACCGGGGAGCTGTTTTTT. The rearrangement uses TRBV14 and TRBJ2-2; D ambiguous. The germline V gene encodes CDR1 SGHDN and CDR2 FVKESK. CDR3 length: 13 residues. V was clipped by 1 base and J by 3 bases, with 3 bases between them. Full variable domain (rest looked up from reference TRBV14 and TRBJ2-2): EAGVTQFPSHSVIEKGQTVTLRCDPISGHDNLYWYRRVMGKEIKFLLHFVKESKQDESGMPNNRFLAERTGGTYSTLKVQPAELEDSGVYFCASSQGHTGELFFGEGSRLTVL.

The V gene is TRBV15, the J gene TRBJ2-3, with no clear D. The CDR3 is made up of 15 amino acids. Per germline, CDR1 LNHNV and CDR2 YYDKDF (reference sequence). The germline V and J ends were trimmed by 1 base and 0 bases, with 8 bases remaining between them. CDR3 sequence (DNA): TGTGCCACCAGCAGAGTGGCGCAAAGCACAGATACGCAGTATTTT. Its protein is CATSRVAQSTDTQYF.

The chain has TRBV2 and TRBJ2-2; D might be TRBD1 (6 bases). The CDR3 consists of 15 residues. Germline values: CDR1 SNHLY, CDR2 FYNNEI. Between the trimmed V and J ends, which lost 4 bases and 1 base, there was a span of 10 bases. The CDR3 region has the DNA TGTGCCAGCAGTGCGGACAGTATGAACACCGGGGAGCTGTTTTTT. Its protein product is CASSADSMNTGELFF.

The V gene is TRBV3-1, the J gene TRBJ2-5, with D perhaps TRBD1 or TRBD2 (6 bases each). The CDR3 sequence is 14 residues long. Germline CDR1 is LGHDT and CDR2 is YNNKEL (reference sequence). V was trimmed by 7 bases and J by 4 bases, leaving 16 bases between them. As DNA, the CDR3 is TGTGCCAGCATCCTCAGCGGAGGGGGAGAGACCCAGTACTTC. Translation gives CASILSGGGETQYF.

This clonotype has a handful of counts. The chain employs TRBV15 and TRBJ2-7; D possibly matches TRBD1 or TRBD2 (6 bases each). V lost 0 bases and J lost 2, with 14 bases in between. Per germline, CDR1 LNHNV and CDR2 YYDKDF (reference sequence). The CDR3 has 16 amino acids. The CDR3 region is CATSRDQEGDPYEQYF. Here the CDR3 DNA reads TGTGCCACCAGCAGAGATCAGGAGGGGGATCCCTACGAGCAGTACTTC.

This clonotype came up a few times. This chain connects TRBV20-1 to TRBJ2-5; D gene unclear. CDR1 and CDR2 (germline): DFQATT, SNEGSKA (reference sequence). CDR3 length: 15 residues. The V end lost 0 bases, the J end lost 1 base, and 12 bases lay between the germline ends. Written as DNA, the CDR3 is TGCAGTGCTAGAGATGGCAGACTCCTCCAAGAGACCCAGTACTTC. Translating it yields CSARDGRLLQETQYF.

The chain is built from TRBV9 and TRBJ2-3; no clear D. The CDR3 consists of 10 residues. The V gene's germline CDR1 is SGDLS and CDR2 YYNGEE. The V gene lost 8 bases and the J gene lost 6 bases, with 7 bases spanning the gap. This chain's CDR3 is CASGPDTQYF. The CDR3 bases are TGTGCCAGTGGTCCGGATACGCAGTATTTT.

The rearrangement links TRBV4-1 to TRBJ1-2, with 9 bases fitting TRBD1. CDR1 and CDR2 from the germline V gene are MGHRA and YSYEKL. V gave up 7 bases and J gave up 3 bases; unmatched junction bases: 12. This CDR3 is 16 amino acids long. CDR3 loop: CASTLGQGFLHYGYTF. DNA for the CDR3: TGCGCCAGCACCTTGGGACAGGGATTTCTTCACTATGGCTACACCTTC.

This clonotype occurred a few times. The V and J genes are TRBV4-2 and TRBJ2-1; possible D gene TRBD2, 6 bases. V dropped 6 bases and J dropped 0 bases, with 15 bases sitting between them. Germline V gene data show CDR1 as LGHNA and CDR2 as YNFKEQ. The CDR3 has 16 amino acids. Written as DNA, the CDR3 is TGTGCCAGCAGTATAAGGGACTCAAGCTCCTACAATGAGCAGTTCTTC. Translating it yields CASSIRDSSSYNEQFF.

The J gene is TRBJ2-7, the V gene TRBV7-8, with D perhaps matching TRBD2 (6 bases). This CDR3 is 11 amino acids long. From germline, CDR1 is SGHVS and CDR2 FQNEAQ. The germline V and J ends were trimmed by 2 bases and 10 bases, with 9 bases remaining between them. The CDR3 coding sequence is TGTGCCAGCAGCTTACCCGGGAGCCAGTACTTC. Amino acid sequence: CASSLPGSQYF. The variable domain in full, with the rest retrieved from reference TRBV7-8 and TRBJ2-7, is GAGVSQSPRYKVAKRGQDVALRCDPISGHVSLFWYQQALGQGPEFLTYFQNEAQLDKSGLPSDRFFAERPEGSVSTLKIQRTQQEDSAVYLCASSLPGSQYFGPGTRLTVT.

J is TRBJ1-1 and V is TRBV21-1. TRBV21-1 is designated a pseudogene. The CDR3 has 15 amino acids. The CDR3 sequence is CASSKEEGEDTEAFF. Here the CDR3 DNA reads TGTGCCAGCAGCAAAGAAGAGGGAGAAGACACTGAAGCTTTCTTT.

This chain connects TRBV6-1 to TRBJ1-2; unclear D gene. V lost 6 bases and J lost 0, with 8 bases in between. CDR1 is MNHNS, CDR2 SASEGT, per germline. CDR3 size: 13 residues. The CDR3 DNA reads TGTGCCAGCAGGGAGGACTCTAACTATGGCTACACCTTC. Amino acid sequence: CASREDSNYGYTF.